This entry concerns a single T cell receptor (beta chain). This entry comes from a study of blood T cell repertoires in COVID-19. Libraries were prepared by immunoSEQ multiplex PCR; TCRdb keeps only in-frame clonotypes and omits some of them. The data hold 35,000 to 50,000 clones, with nearly 90% observed a single time. The CDR3 runs to 15 residues. Germline CDR1 and CDR2: SEHNR and FQNEAQ (reference sequence). Trimming took off 3 bases at V and 4 bases at J, with 15 bases between the two ends. V is TRBV7-9 and J is TRBJ2-5; TRBD1 is a possible D gene (5 bases). This receptor was identified in a man aged 45 to 65 with active COVID-19. The specimen was peripheral blood. CDR3 nucleotides: TGTGCCAGCAGCTTTAGGAAGGGGCTAGGAGAGACCCAGTACTTC. Its translation is CASSFRKGLGETQYF.